Listed below are T cell receptor beta chains from one sample, sequenced in a study of CD8 T cells in Susac syndrome. TCRdb re-derived calls from the immunoSEQ multiplex PCR reads in MiXCR, one entry per CDR3 protein. Of more than 95,000 distinct CDR3 sequences listed, roughly 93% are singletons. Sequenced input: CD8+ T cells from PBMCs. The receptors stem from a human donor with multiple sclerosis. Each CDR3 is given with its conserved first and last residue. The D gene is left open where the match is weak. Not all rows give a size; the values are once, few, many and, for expanded clones, a class.

d_gene	v_gene	j_gene	abundance	CDR3aa	CDR3nt
TRBD2	TRBV13	TRBJ2-3	NA	CASSSAGVADTQYF	TGTGCCAGCAGCTCCGCGGGGGTCGCAGATACGCAGTATTTT
NA	TRBV9	TRBJ2-3	NA	CASSVGGPPSDYTDTQYF	TGTGCCAGCAGCGTCGGGGGTCCCCCCTCCGACTATACAGATACGCAGTATTTT
TRBD1	TRBV5-1	TRBJ2-7	NA	CASSLDRGSEQYF	TGCGCCAGCAGCTTGGACAGGGGGAGCGAGCAGTACTTC
NA	TRBV4-1	TRBJ2-6	once	CASSQGETVNVLTF	TGCGCCAGCAGCCAAGGGGAGACAGTCAACGTCCTGACTTTC
TRBD1	TRBV5-4	TRBJ2-7	NA	CASNRDREDEQYF	TGTGCCAGCAACCGGGACAGGGAAGACGAGCAGTACTTC
NA	TRBV20-1	TRBJ2-1	NA	CSARDRRGASSYNEQFF	TGCAGTGCTAGAGATCGTCGCGGGGCGAGCTCCTACAATGAGCAGTTCTTC
NA	TRBV5-1	TRBJ1-6	NA	CASSPRDRNSPLHF	TGCGCCAGCAGCCCCCGGGACCGAAATTCACCCCTCCACTTT
NA	TRBV4-1	TRBJ1-1	NA	CASSQDLRGGYTEAFF	TGCGCCAGCAGCCAAGATCTAAGGGGGGGATACACTGAAGCTTTCTTT
NA	TRBV7-2	TRBJ2-5	NA	CASSLLRATQETQYF	TGTGCCAGCAGCTTATTGCGGGCTACACAAGAGACCCAGTACTTC
NA	TRBV27	TRBJ2-7	NA	CASSLGGAPYEQYF	TGTGCCAGCAGTTTAGGAGGGGCCCCTTACGAGCAGTACTTC
TRBD1	TRBV11-2	TRBJ2-5	once	CASSLTDRVGETQYF	TGTGCCAGCAGCTTAACGGACAGGGTTGGAGAGACCCAGTACTTC
NA	TRBV19	TRBJ2-1	NA	CASSIDFRGMDEQFF	TGTGCCAGTAGTATAGATTTTCGGGGGATGGATGAGCAGTTCTTC
NA	TRBV12-3/TRBV12-4	TRBJ1-1	once	CASTLGRVTEAFF	TGTGCCAGCACCCTAGGGAGGGTTACTGAAGCTTTCTTT
TRBD2	TRBV7-8	TRBJ2-3	NA	CASSLAGGGSTDTQYF	TGTGCCAGCAGCTTAGCTGGCGGGGGAAGCACAGATACGCAGTATTTT
NA	TRBV9	TRBJ2-3	NA	CASSVGEAISTDTQYF	TGTGCCAGCAGCGTAGGGGAGGCGATTAGCACAGATACGCAGTATTTT
TRBD2	TRBV15	TRBJ2-4	once	CATSKPVATSGAESKNIQYF	TGTGCCACCAGCAAACCCGTAGCGACTAGCGGAGCCGAGAGCAAAAACATTCAGTACTTC
NA	TRBV4-1	TRBJ2-1	NA	CASSQSQHNEQFF	TGCGCCAGCAGCCAGTCCCAGCACAATGAGCAGTTCTTC
NA	TRBV6-5	TRBJ1-1	once	CASSFGVGSTEAFF	TGTGCCAGCAGCTTCGGGGTTGGAAGCACTGAAGCTTTCTTT
TRBD1	TRBV2	TRBJ1-4	once	CASRADRGNEKLFF	TGTGCCAGCAGGGCGGACAGGGGGAATGAAAAACTGTTTTTT
TRBD1	TRBV3-1	TRBJ2-7	once	CASSPMGTGFSYEQYF	TGTGCCAGCAGCCCGATGGGGACAGGCTTTTCCTACGAGCAGTACTTC